What follows are 26 T cell receptor beta chains derived from one specimen sequenced in a study of blood T cell repertoires in COVID-19. Only in-frame clones appear in the TCRdb table, and some are missing; sequencing was by immunoSEQ multiplex PCR. The repertoire holds about 240,000 clones, with roughly four fifths as singletons. Sequencing was done on a sample of peripheral blood. The receptors were sampled from a man aged 25 to 40 who had recovered from COVID-19.

In nucleotides, the CDR3 is TGTGCCAGCAGTTTGCAGGGGTTTAACTATGGCTACACCTTC. It encodes CASSLQGFNYGYTF. The chain couples TRBV28 to TRBJ1-2; TRBD1 might be the D (6 bases). There are 14 residues in the CDR3. The V end was cut by 3 bases, the J end by 1 base, with 9 bases between. Per the germline V gene, CDR1 is MDHEN and CDR2 is SYDVKM.

The gene calls are TRBV18 and TRBJ2-1; 8 bases match TRBD2. After removal of 3 bases from V and 5 bases from J, the junction contained 0 bases not matched to a gene. The CDR3 length is 13 residues. Germline assignment: CDR1 KGHSH and CDR2 LQKENI. CDR3 nucleotides: TGTGCCAGCTCACCGGGACTAGACAATGAGCAGTTCTTC. As protein: CASSPGLDNEQFF.

The rearrangement uses TRBV2 and TRBJ2-7; D is perhaps TRBD1 (5 bases). The CDR3 consists of 13 residues. V was cut by 2 bases and J by 12 bases, with 17 bases left in between. Germline CDR1 SNHLY, CDR2 FYNNEI. In DNA form, the CDR3 reads TGTGCCAGCAGTGAAAATCGGCAGGGTAAGCGGTACTTC. It encodes CASSENRQGKRYF.

The CDR3 bases are TGTGCCAGCAGCTTAGTACTAGCGGGGGGGCAAGAGACCCAGTACTTC. This codes for CASSLVLAGGQETQYF. The V gene is TRBV7-2, the J gene TRBJ2-5, with TRBD2 matching 13 bases. Trimming removed 1 base from V and 2 bases from J; junction bases left unmatched: 1. CDR1 is SGHTA and CDR2 is FQGNSA in the germline V gene. This CDR3 contains 16 residues.

This chain uses TRBV10-3 with TRBJ2-1; 7 bases agree with TRBD1. Germline V gene data show CDR1 as ENHRY and CDR2 as SYGVKD. The V gene end was trimmed by 9 bases and the J gene end by 5 bases; junction bases not matched to a gene: 7. CDR3 size: 13 residues. CDR3 DNA: TGTGCCATTAGGACAGGAATGGACAATGAGCAGTTCTTC. Protein: CAIRTGMDNEQFF.

V usage is TRBV7-9 and J usage is TRBJ1-4; D may be TRBD1 (6 bases). Germline values: CDR1 SEHNR, CDR2 FQNEAQ (reference sequence). This CDR3 has 15 residues. Trimming took off 5 bases at V and 8 bases at J, with 18 bases between the two ends. This chain's CDR3 is CASSPGLGAVEKLFF. The CDR3 DNA follows: TGTGCCAGCAGCCCAGGCTTGGGGGCGGTGGAAAAACTGTTTTTT.

The gene calls are TRBV6-9 and TRBJ1-3; D is undetermined. The CDR3 is made up of 15 amino acids. Germline CDR1 is MNHGY and CDR2 is SVAAGI. V lost 4 bases, J lost 1 base, and 11 bases lay in between. DNA of the CDR3: TGTGCCAGCAGTTCCCGAGACACTTCTGGAAACACCATATATTTT. Protein sequence: CASSSRDTSGNTIYF.

The rearrangement uses TRBV3-1 (or the pseudogene TRBV3-2) and TRBJ2-2; D is ambiguous. The germline V and J ends were trimmed by 2 bases and 10 bases, with 8 bases remaining between them. The CDR3 length is 12 residues. CDR1 is LGHDT and CDR2 is YNNKEL in the germline V gene (reference sequence). The CDR3 nucleotides are TGTGCCAGCAGCCAATACGGAGAGGAGCTGTTTTTT. Translation: CASSQYGEELFF.

The chain uses TRBV15 and TRBJ2-7; 8 bases line up with TRBD2. Losses at the gene ends were 11 bases for V and 3 bases for J; bases not matched to a gene: 9. Germline CDR1 LNHNV, CDR2 YYDKDF (reference sequence). The CDR3 runs to 13 residues. The CDR3, as DNA: TGTGCCGTAGCGGGGTCCATCGGCTACGAGCAGTACGTC. The encoded protein is CAVAGSIGYEQYV.

This chain uses TRBV12-3 or TRBV12-4 with TRBJ1-5, with D perhaps TRBD1 (6 bases). The CDR3 loop spans 13 amino acids. V was pared by 6 bases and J by 9 bases, with 15 bases between. CDR3 sequence (DNA): TGTGCCAGCAGCACCGACAGGTTTGTGCCCCAGCATTTT. It yields the protein CASSTDRFVPQHF.

The chain uses TRBV12-3 or TRBV12-4 and TRBJ1-5; tentative D call: TRBD1 (5 bases). The CDR3 runs to 13 residues. V was clipped by 5 bases and J by 7 bases, with 12 bases between them. This CDR3 is CASSPQGSQPQHF. The CDR3 bases are TGTGCCAGCAGTCCGCAGGGTAGCCAGCCCCAGCATTTT.

The table lists this clone with a count of one. The chain uses TRBV4-1 and TRBJ2-1; weak D call: TRBD1 (6 bases). This CDR3 region has 16 residues. Trimming cost V 1 base and J 5 bases, with 15 bases left between them. Germline V lookup: CDR1 MGHRA, CDR2 YSYEKL. DNA for the CDR3: TGCGCCAGCAGCCAAGGAACAGGGATGGTCAACAATGAGCAGTTCTTC. Translated, it gives CASSQGTGMVNNEQFF.

The chain recombines TRBV6-5 with TRBJ2-7; weak D call: TRBD2 (5 bases). The CDR3 length is 13 residues. Trimming removed 10 bases at V and 0 bases at J, with 13 bases between. CDR1 is MNHEY and CDR2 is SVGAGI in the germline V gene. CDR3 protein: CATSARDSYEQYV. The CDR3 DNA reads as TGTGCCACCTCCGCCCGGGACTCCTACGAGCAGTACGTC.

V usage is TRBV15 and J usage is TRBJ1-5; 10 nucleotides agree with TRBD1. J gave up 5 bases and V 5 bases, and 6 bases lay outside the gene matches. There are 15 residues in the CDR3. Per germline, CDR1 LNHNV and CDR2 YYDKDF (reference sequence). CDR3 in amino acids: CATSLGQGPYQPQHF. As DNA, the CDR3 is TGTGCCACCAGCCTGGGACAGGGGCCCTATCAGCCCCAGCATTTT.

The CDR3 sequence: CASSGAGEGYTF. The CDR3 region has the DNA TGTGCCAGCAGCGGGGCAGGGGAAGGCTACACCTTC. The V gene is TRBV9, the J gene TRBJ1-2, with a weak D call TRBD1 (6 bases). The V gene lost 3 bases and the J gene lost 8 bases, with 11 bases spanning the gap. CDR1 and CDR2 (germline): SGDLS, YYNGEE. CDR3 length equals 12 residues. Complete variable domain (other parts from reference TRBV9 and TRBJ1-2): DSGVTQTPKHLITATGQRVTLRCSPRSGDLSVYWYQQSLDQGLQFLIQYYNGEERAKGNILERFSAQQFPDLHSELNLSSLELGDSALYFCASSGAGEGYTFGSGTRLTVV.

V is TRBV27 and J is TRBJ1-4; possibly TRBD1 for D (5 bases). The CDR3 has 18 residues. The germline V and J ends were trimmed by 0 bases and 9 bases, with 23 bases remaining between them. From germline, CDR1 is MNHEY and CDR2 SMNVEV (reference sequence). The DNA of the CDR3 is TGTGCCAGCAGTTTATCACAGGCGCATCTCGAGAGTGGGCAAAAACTGTTTTTT. This translates into CASSLSQAHLESGQKLFF.

The rearrangement joins TRBV28 to TRBJ2-3, with D maybe TRBD1 (6 bases). The CDR3 is 16 residues long. The germline V and J ends were trimmed by 6 bases and 1 base, with 17 bases remaining between them. The germline V gene encodes CDR1 MDHEN and CDR2 SYDVKM. In DNA form, the CDR3 reads TGTGCCAGCAGCTCGCCGACAGGTCTGGGCACAGATACGCAGTATTTT. Encoded protein: CASSSPTGLGTDTQYF.

The chain is built from TRBV5-1 and TRBJ1-3; possibly TRBD1 for D (5 bases). Trimming took 2 bases from V and 0 from J, leaving 9 bases between them. The CDR3 runs to 15 residues. Germline CDR1 reads SGHRS; CDR2 reads YFSETQ. The CDR3 here is CASSFGGSSGNTIYF. CDR3 coding DNA: TGCGCCAGCAGCTTTGGGGGGAGCTCTGGAAACACCATATATTTT.

The gene calls are TRBV12-3 or TRBV12-4 and TRBJ2-5; TRBD1 is a possible D gene (5 bases). Trimming cost V 2 bases and J 5 bases, with 9 bases left between them. The CDR3 is 13 residues long. The DNA for the CDR3 is TGTGCCAGCAGTTTACCAGGGTGGGAGACCCAGTACTTC. Residues: CASSLPGWETQYF.

This clone was detected ten times or more. This rearrangement joins TRBV6-2 or TRBV6-3 to TRBJ2-3; 10 bases map to TRBD1. The V segment lost 5 bases and the J segment 2 bases; nucleotides outside the gene matches: 4. The CDR3 covers 15 residues. Germline V gene data show CDR1 as MNHEY and CDR2 as SVGEGT. CDR3 DNA: TGTGCCAGCAGTCACGGGACAGGGGACACAGATACGCAGTATTTT. Translation: CASSHGTGDTDTQYF.

The rearrangement links TRBV28 to TRBJ1-5; maybe TRBD1 (6 bases). Germline lookup yields CDR1 MDHEN and CDR2 SYDVKM. The CDR3 length is 18 residues. Trimming removed 5 bases from V and 1 base from J, with 21 bases in between. As DNA, the CDR3 is TGTGCCAGCAGTACATTCCCGACAGGCGGCGGGAGCAATCAGCCCCAGCATTTT. This gives the protein CASSTFPTGGGSNQPQHF.

This chain connects TRBV7-6 to TRBJ2-2; possibly TRBD2 for D (6 bases). The CDR3 is made up of 13 amino acids. Looked up from germline, CDR1 is SGHVS and CDR2 is FNYEAQ. V lost 5 bases and J 3 bases, leaving 7 bases between the germline ends. The CDR3 DNA is TGTGCCAGCAGCCGGGACTACACCGGGGAGCTGTTTTTT. Protein product: CASSRDYTGELFF.

The chain recombines TRBV14 with TRBJ2-3; D perhaps matches TRBD2 (5 bases). The CDR3 length is 16 residues. Trimming pared 0 bases from V and 5 bases from J, leaving 15 bases between. Germline lookup yields CDR1 SGHDN and CDR2 FVKESK. The CDR3: CASSQDPRGMRDTQYF. DNA for the CDR3: TGTGCCAGCAGCCAAGATCCTCGGGGTATGAGAGATACGCAGTATTTT.

This chain's CDR3 is CASSRGTSGGASTDTQYF. The CDR3 DNA follows: TGTGCCAGCAGCCGCGGGACTAGCGGGGGGGCGAGCACAGATACGCAGTATTTT. This rearrangement joins TRBV5-8 to TRBJ2-3; TRBD2 matches 16 bases. J was trimmed by 0 bases and V by 4 bases; bases with no gene match: 5. The length of the CDR3 is 18 residues. Germline lookup yields CDR1 SGHTS and CDR2 YDEGEE.

This clone has a single count. The CDR3 bases are TGTGCCAGCAGCCTGGGACAGGGGCTACGAGGCTACACCTTC. Amino acid sequence: CASSLGQGLRGYTF. The chain is built from TRBV7-2 and TRBJ1-2, with 10 bases matching TRBD1. Germline V lookup: CDR1 SGHTA, CDR2 FQGNSA. Losses at the gene ends were 5 bases for V and 8 bases for J; bases not matched to a gene: 8. The CDR3 length is 14 residues.

V gene TRBV2 combines with J gene TRBJ1-5, with D possibly matching TRBD1 (6 bases). Looked up from germline, CDR1 is SNHLY and CDR2 is FYNNEI. The CDR3 sequence is 13 residues long. The V end was cut by 4 bases, the J end by 4 bases, with 8 bases between. The CDR3 loop is CASSATGNQPQHF. The CDR3 DNA is TGTGCCAGCAGTGCCACAGGGAATCAGCCCCAGCATTTT.